The 9 T cell receptor beta chains below all came from one sample that was sequenced in a study of T cell repertoires in cytomegalovirus infection. Each CDR3 protein gets one entry after TCRdb re-called the reads with MiXCR. The sample records 150,000 to 200,000 distinct CDR3 sequences, approximately 19% being singletons. Sequences were obtained from PBMCs. The receptors come from a human donor in good health (CMV status not recorded). Some clones in this sample may be carry-over from other donors' samples.

This clonotype was seen repeatedly, ten times or more. The chain recombines TRBV5-5 with TRBJ2-1; D possibly matches TRBD1 or TRBD2 (5 bases each). CDR1 and CDR2 from the germline V gene are SGHKS and YYEKEE (reference sequence). Trimming removed 4 bases from V and 4 bases from J, with 9 bases in between. CDR3 length equals 13 residues. This CDR3 is CASSRDGYNEQFF. The CDR3 coding sequence is TGTGCCAGCAGCAGGGACGGATACAATGAGCAGTTCTTC.

This clonotype was counted many times. The rearrangement joins TRBV7-2 to TRBJ2-3; a possible D gene is TRBD1 (6 bases). In germline, CDR1 is SGHTA, CDR2 FQGNSA. This CDR3 has 13 amino acids. Trimming shortened V by 5 bases and J by 3 bases, and 9 bases separated the two germline ends. In DNA form, the CDR3 reads TGTGCCAGCAGCATCGACAGGACAGATACGCAGTATTTT. Amino acids: CASSIDRTDTQYF.

V gene TRBV6-5 combines with J gene TRBJ1-2, with unresolved D. Germline V gene sequence: CDR1 MNHEY, CDR2 SVGAGI. Trimming removed 6 bases from V and 6 bases from J, with 14 bases in between. CDR3 length: 13 residues. The CDR3, as DNA: TGTGCCAGCAGCCCCGAATTAGCTGATGGCTACACCTTC. Encoded protein: CASSPELADGYTF.

A few counts support this clonotype. CDR3 DNA sequence: TGTGCCAGCAGCCCGACAGGTCTGAAGACCCAGTACTTC. Translation: CASSPTGLKTQYF. The chain is built from TRBV5-4 and TRBJ2-5, with D maybe TRBD1 (6 bases). CDR3 length equals 13 residues. Germline-derived CDR1 and CDR2 are SGHNT and YYREEE (reference sequence). Trimming pared 4 bases from V and 6 bases from J, leaving 13 bases between.

The chain links TRBV5-1 to TRBJ2-5; the D is unclear. Trimming removed 5 bases from V and 1 base from J, with 12 bases in between. The CDR3 is 14 amino acids. CDR1 is SGHRS, CDR2 YFSETQ, per germline. This chain's CDR3 is CASRPGGGQETQYF. CDR3 DNA: TGCGCCAGCAGACCCGGCGGCGGCCAAGAGACCCAGTACTTC. Filled out from reference TRBV5-1 and TRBJ2-5, the complete variable domain reads KAGVTQTPRYLIKTRGQQVTLSCSPISGHRSVSWYQQTPGQGLQFLFEYFSETQRNKGNFPGRFSGRQFSNSRSEMNVSTLELGDSALYLCASRPGGGQETQYFGPGTRLLVL.

J is TRBJ2-1 and V is TRBV5-4; 11 bases map to TRBD2. The CDR3 runs to 15 residues. Germline V CDR1 and CDR2: SGHNT, YYREEE (reference sequence). V lost 3 bases, J lost 4 bases, and 3 bases stayed unmatched. CDR3 nucleotide sequence: TGTGCCAGCAGCTCGACTAGCGGGGTGTACAATGAGCAGTTCTTC. Translating gives CASSSTSGVYNEQFF.

The chain uses TRBV29-1 and TRBJ2-1, with 16 bases identical to TRBD2. Germline V gene lookup returns CDR1 SQVTM and CDR2 ANQGSEA. V lost 4 bases and J lost 4; bases outside the gene matches: 4. This CDR3 is built from 16 residues. CDR3 protein: CSVGGLAGGVYNEQFF. The CDR3 nucleotides are TGCAGCGTTGGGGGACTAGCGGGAGGGGTGTACAATGAGCAGTTCTTC.

The rearrangement links TRBV29-1 to TRBJ1-1; D ambiguous. Germline assignment: CDR1 SQVTM and CDR2 ANQGSEA. Between the trimmed V and J ends, which lost 6 bases and 2 bases, there was a span of 7 bases. The CDR3 spans 11 residues. The DNA for the CDR3 is TGCAGCGTCGGAAGAAACACTGAAGCTTTCTTT. It is translated as CSVGRNTEAFF. Filled out from reference TRBV29-1 and TRBJ1-1, the complete variable domain reads SAVISQKPSRDICQRGTSLTIQCQVDSQVTMMFWYRQQPGQSLTLIATANQGSEATYESGFVIDKFPISRPNLTFSTLTVSNMSPEDSSIYLCSVGRNTEAFFGQGTRLTVV.

About this clonotype: With a much larger clone just one base away, this may be a read error. The J gene is TRBJ1-2, the V gene TRBV11-3; no clear D. The CDR3 is made up of 15 amino acids. Germline V gene data show CDR1 as SGHNT and CDR2 as YENEEA. Deletions cut 1 base from V and 3 bases from J, with 12 bases between. The CDR3 DNA follows: TGTGCCAGCAGCTTAGGAGCTCCTGTCTACTATGGCTACACCTTC. It translates to CASSLGAPVYYGYTF.